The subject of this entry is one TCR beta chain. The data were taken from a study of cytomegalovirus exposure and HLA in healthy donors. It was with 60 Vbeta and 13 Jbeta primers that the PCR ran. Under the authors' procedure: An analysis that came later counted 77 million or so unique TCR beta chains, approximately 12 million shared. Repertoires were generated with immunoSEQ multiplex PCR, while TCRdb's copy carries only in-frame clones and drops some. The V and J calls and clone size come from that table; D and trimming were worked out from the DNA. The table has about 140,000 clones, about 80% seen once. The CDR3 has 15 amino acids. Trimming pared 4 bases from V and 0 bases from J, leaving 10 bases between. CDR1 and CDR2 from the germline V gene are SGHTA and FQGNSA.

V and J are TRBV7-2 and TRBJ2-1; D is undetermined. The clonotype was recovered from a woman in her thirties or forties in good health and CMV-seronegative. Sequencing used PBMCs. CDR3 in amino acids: CASSSQRSSYNEQFF. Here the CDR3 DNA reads TGTGCCAGCAGCTCTCAGCGTAGCTCCTACAATGAGCAGTTCTTC.